These 10 T cell receptor beta chains share one sample of origin, sequenced in a study of identical twins. TCRdb re-derived calls from the 5' RACE reads in MiXCR, one entry per CDR3 protein. The table records approximately 230,000 distinct CDR3 sequences, 11% to 15% of them present only once. Sequencing used memory (CD45RO+) T cells sorted from blood. The receptors here all came from a woman aged 18-35 years in good health.

This chain joins TRBV20-1 and TRBJ2-7; D might be TRBD1 (5 bases). The germline V gene has CDR1 DFQATT and CDR2 SNEGSKA (reference sequence). This CDR3 region has 15 residues. Trimming stripped 1 base from V and 0 bases from J, with 13 bases between. The CDR3, as DNA: TGCAGTGCTAGAGTCACTACAGGTTTCTCCTACGAGCAGTACTTC. The encoded protein is CSARVTTGFSYEQYF.

The chain is built from TRBV12-3 or TRBV12-4 and TRBJ1-2, with 9 positions matching TRBD1. The CDR3 loop spans 13 amino acids. Trimming removed 6 bases from V and 8 bases from J; junction bases left unmatched: 7. The CDR3 coding sequence is TGTGCCAGCAGACCCACCGGGACAGGGGGCTACACCTTC. This gives the protein CASRPTGTGGYTF.

In its sample, this clonotype was seen a few times. The CDR3 spells CASSDSGVAWETQYF. CDR3 nucleotide sequence: TGTGCCAGCAGCGACTCGGGAGTGGCGTGGGAGACCCAGTACTTC. The V and J genes are TRBV9 and TRBJ2-5, with D perhaps matching TRBD2 (6 bases). Germline V gives CDR1 SGDLS, CDR2 YYNGEE. Between the trimmed V and J ends, which lost 3 bases and 5 bases, there was a span of 17 bases. There are 15 residues in the CDR3.

The CDR3 loop is CASSQAGSSTDTQYF. The CDR3 nucleotides are TGTGCCAGCTCCCAGGCGGGTTCCTCCACAGATACGCAGTATTTT. This rearrangement joins TRBV7-2 to TRBJ2-3, with a tentative D call TRBD2 (5 bases). Per germline, CDR1 SGHTA and CDR2 FQGNSA. The CDR3 is 15 residues long. V lost 8 bases and J 2 bases, leaving 17 bases between the germline ends.

The chain is built from TRBV15 and TRBJ2-7, with D perhaps matching TRBD1 (5 bases). The CDR3 has 18 residues. The V and J ends lost 0 bases and 0 bases respectively, with 18 bases between them. Germline CDR1 reads LNHNV; CDR2 reads YYDKDF (reference sequence). This CDR3 reads CATSRDVSIGHYSYEQYF. CDR3 coding DNA: TGTGCCACCAGCAGAGATGTCTCTATTGGACATTACTCCTACGAGCAGTACTTC.

This clonotype was counted only a few times. The rearrangement uses TRBV7-8 and TRBJ2-5, with D tentatively TRBD1 (6 bases). V was cut by 4 bases and J by 2 bases, with 17 bases left in between. The CDR3 is 16 amino acids. Germline lookup yields CDR1 SGHVS and CDR2 FQNEAQ. The CDR3: CASSSLPRQAQETQYF. The CDR3 coding sequence is TGTGCCAGCAGCTCCTTACCTCGACAGGCACAAGAGACCCAGTACTTC.

This clonotype has at least ten counts. The V gene is TRBV12-3 or TRBV12-4, the J gene TRBJ1-1, with D hard to call. The V end was cut by 4 bases, the J end by 1 base, with 7 bases between. The CDR3 sequence is 13 residues long. In DNA form, the CDR3 reads TGTGCCAGCAGTTGGACCGCGAACACTGAAGCTTTCTTT. Residues: CASSWTANTEAFF.

The chain uses TRBV5-5 and TRBJ1-1, with D unresolved. The CDR3 covers 12 residues. Germline V CDR1 and CDR2: SGHKS, YYEKEE (reference sequence). Trimming took off 4 bases at V and 5 bases at J, with 9 bases between the two ends. The CDR3 loop is CASSQTGTEAFF. CDR3 DNA: TGTGCCAGCAGCCAGACGGGAACTGAAGCTTTCTTT. Using reference TRBV5-5 and TRBJ1-1 for the parts outside the CDR3, the full variable domain is DAGVTQSPTHLIKTRGQQVTLRCSPISGHKSVSWYQQVLGQGPQFIFQYYEKEERGRGNFPDRFSARQFPNYSSELNVNALLLGDSALYLCASSQTGTEAFFGQGTRLTVV.

This clonotype appeared many times. The V call is TRBV5-1, the J call TRBJ2-5; D is unresolved. The V gene lost 2 bases and the J gene lost 2 bases, with 7 bases spanning the gap. The CDR3 has 13 amino acids. In germline, CDR1 is SGHRS, CDR2 YFSETQ. The CDR3 bases are TGCGCCAGCAGCTTTTCCCTTCAAGAGACCCAGTACTTC. Translated, it gives CASSFSLQETQYF.

This clonotype was detected many times. The gene calls are TRBV12-3 or TRBV12-4 and TRBJ2-1; perhaps TRBD2 as D (7 bases). V was cut by 6 bases and J by 7 bases, with 10 bases left in between. CDR3 length: 12 residues. CDR3 coding DNA: TGTGCCAGCAGGGGAGGGGGTAATGAGCAGTTCTTC. This gives the protein CASRGGGNEQFF.